This T cell receptor (beta chain) was identified in a study of control samples from healthy donors and cancer patients (dated by TCRdb to the early 2020s). Library prep was done by the immunoSEQ multiplex PCR assay. The table was pulled from immuneACCESS by TCRdb, which kept in-frame rearrangements only. Such tables lose some clones; where checked, under half of the loss comes from unresolved V genes, and the rest has no known cause. In this sample the table shows 22,000 or so clones, 88% of which occur a single time. 8% to 10% of the sample goes to the ten largest clones. V loses 3 bases, J loses 5 bases, and the germline ends lie 13 bases apart. From a lookup of the germline V gene (reference sequence), CDR1 and CDR2 are SEHNR and FQNEAQ. From its cysteine to its phenylalanine, the CDR3 spans 15 amino acids. Only the CDR3 DNA stays, 45 bases, in frame from base 1. A remark on this clone: Its antigen target is currently unknown. It has no much larger one-base neighbor in the sample; base qualities were not kept.

This chain joins TRBV7-9 to TRBJ1-4; too little of a D gene remains to name it. Sequences were obtained from PBMCs. The TCR was taken from a woman aged 55 to 70 with head and neck cancer. This receptor has the CDR3 CASSFGGPVNEKLFF. In nucleotide form, the sequence is TGTGCCAGCAGCTTTGGCGGGCCCGTAAATGAAAAACTGTTTTTT.